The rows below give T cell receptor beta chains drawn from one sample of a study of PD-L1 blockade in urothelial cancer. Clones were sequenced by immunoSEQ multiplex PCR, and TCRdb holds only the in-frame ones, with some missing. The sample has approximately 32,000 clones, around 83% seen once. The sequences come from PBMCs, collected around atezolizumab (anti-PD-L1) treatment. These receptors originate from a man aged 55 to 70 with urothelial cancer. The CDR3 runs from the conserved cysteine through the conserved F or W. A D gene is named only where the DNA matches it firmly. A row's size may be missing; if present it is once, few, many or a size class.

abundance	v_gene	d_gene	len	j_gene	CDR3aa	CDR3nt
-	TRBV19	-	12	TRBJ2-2	CASSALSGELFF	TGTGCCAGTAGTGCGCTATCCGGGGAGCTGTTTTTT
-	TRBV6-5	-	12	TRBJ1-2	CASSETAYGYTF	TGTGCCAGCAGTGAGACAGCCTATGGCTACACCTTC
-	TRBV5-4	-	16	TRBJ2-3	CASSAGLRASTDTQYF	TGTGCCAGCAGCGCCGGACTGCGAGCTAGCACAGATACGCAGTATTTT
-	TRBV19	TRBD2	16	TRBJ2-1	CASSSLGGNHVDEQFF	TGTGCCAGTAGTAGCCTGGGGGGGAACCATGTCGATGAGCAGTTCTTC
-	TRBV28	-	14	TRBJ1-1	CASSPDGRGTEAFF	TGTGCCAGCAGTCCGGACGGGCGGGGAACTGAAGCTTTCTTT
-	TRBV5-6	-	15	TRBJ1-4	CASSPTGKGHEKLFF	TGTGCCAGCAGCCCTACAGGGAAGGGACATGAAAAACTGTTTTTT
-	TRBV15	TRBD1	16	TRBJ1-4	CATSREVSGGPEKLFF	TGTGCCACCAGTAGAGAGGTTTCAGGGGGGCCTGAAAAACTGTTTTTT
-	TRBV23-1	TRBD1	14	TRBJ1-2	CASSQTGENYGYTF	TGCGCCAGCAGTCAAACAGGGGAGAACTATGGCTACACCTTC
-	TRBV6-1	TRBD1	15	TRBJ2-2	CASRATGQNTGELFF	TGTGCCAGCAGGGCGACAGGGCAGAACACCGGGGAGCTGTTTTTT
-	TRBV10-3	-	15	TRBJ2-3	CAIRDSGESTDTQYF	TGTGCCATCAGGGACTCGGGGGAGAGCACAGATACGCAGTATTTT
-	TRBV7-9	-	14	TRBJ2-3	CASSFGQPTDTQYF	TGTGCCAGCAGCTTCGGACAGCCCACAGATACGCAGTATTTT
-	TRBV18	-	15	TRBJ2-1	CASSPGGGTYNEQFF	TGTGCCAGCTCACCGGGCGGCGGGACCTACAATGAGCAGTTCTTC
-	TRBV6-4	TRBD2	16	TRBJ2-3	CASSVGTSGATDTQYF	TGTGCCAGCAGTGTGGGGACTAGCGGAGCCACAGATACGCAGTATTTT
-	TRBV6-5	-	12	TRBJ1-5	CASSLSNQPQHF	TGTGCCAGCAGTCTGAGCAATCAGCCCCAGCATTTT
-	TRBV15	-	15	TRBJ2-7	CATSRDVAGGPEQYF	TGTGCCACCAGCAGAGATGTGGCAGGGGGGCCCGAGCAGTACTTC
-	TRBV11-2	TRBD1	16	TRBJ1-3	CASSLDLAGGGNTIYF	TGTGCCAGCAGCTTAGATCTGGCAGGGGGAGGAAACACCATATATTTT
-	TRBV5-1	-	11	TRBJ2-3	CASSQTDTQYF	TGCGCCAGCAGCCAAACAGATACGCAGTATTTT
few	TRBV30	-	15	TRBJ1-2	CAWSARDIFLSGYTF	TGTGCCTGGAGTGCTCGGGACATTTTCCTCTCAGGCTACACCTTC
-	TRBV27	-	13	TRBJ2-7	CASSLYGGGEQYF	TGTGCCAGCAGTTTGTATGGGGGCGGCGAGCAGTACTTC
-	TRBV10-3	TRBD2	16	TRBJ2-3	CAISVLAGGIRDTQYF	TGTGCCATCAGTGTACTAGCGGGGGGCATAAGGGATACGCAGTATTTT
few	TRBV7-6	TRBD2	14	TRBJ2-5	CASSLISGKETQYF	TGTGCCAGCAGCTTAATAAGCGGGAAGGAGACCCAGTACTTC
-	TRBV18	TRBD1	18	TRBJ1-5	CASSPRGADRASNQPQHF	TGTGCCAGCTCACCACGTGGGGCGGACAGGGCGAGCAATCAGCCCCAGCATTTT
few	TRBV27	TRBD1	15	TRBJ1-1	CASSPQTGVATEAFF	TGTGCCAGCAGTCCGCAGACAGGGGTGGCCACTGAAGCTTTCTTT
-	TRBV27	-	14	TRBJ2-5	CASSLRREIGAQYF	TGTGCCAGCAGTTTAAGAAGGGAAATCGGGGCCCAGTACTTC
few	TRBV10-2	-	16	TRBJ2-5	CASKDNGRTARETQYF	TGCGCCAGCAAAGACAATGGGAGAACCGCCCGGGAGACCCAGTACTTC
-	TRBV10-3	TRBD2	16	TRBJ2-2	CAIRGLAGGWTGELFF	TGTGCCATCAGGGGACTAGCGGGGGGATGGACCGGGGAGCTGTTTTTT
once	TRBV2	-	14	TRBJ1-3	CASSETQVLYTIYF	TGTGCCAGCAGTGAAACACAGGTTTTATACACCATATATTTT
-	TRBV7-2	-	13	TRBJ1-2	CASSFDRNYGYTF	TGTGCCAGCAGTTTCGACAGGAACTATGGCTACACCTTC
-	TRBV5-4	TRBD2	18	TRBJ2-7	CASSTRLSGGALNYEQYF	TGTGCCAGCAGCACCAGACTTAGCGGGGGGGCCCTAAACTACGAGCAGTACTTC
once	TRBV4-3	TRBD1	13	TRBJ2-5	CASSRNRGEAQYF	TGCGCCAGCAGCCGAAACAGGGGAGAGGCCCAGTACTTC
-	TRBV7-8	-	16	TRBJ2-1	CASSLVSGWSYNEQFF	TGTGCCAGCAGCTTAGTCTCGGGGTGGTCCTACAATGAGCAGTTCTTC
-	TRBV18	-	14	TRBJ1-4	CASSPMARVEKLFF	TGTGCCAGCTCGCCGATGGCCAGGGTGGAAAAACTGTTTTTT
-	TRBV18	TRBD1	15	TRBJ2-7	CASSPPRRDSYEQYF	TGTGCCAGCTCACCACCTCGCCGGGACAGCTACGAGCAGTACTTC
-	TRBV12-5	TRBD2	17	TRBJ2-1	CASGFSPLAGSYNEQFF	TGTGCTAGTGGTTTCTCCCCGCTAGCGGGATCCTACAATGAGCAGTTCTTC
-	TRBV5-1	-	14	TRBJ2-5	CASSLGRVQETQYF	TGCGCCAGCAGCTTAGGCAGGGTCCAAGAGACCCAGTACTTC
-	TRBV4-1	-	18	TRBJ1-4	CASSQVETGWWTNEKLFF	TGCGCCAGCAGCCAAGTGGAGACAGGCTGGTGGACTAATGAAAAACTGTTTTTT
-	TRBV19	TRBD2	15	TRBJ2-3	CASSYTSGGIDTQYF	TGTGCCAGTAGTTACACTAGCGGGGGTATAGATACGCAGTATTTT
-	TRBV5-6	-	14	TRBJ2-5	CASSFAGRQETQYF	TGTGCCAGCAGCTTCGCAGGGAGGCAAGAGACCCAGTACTTC
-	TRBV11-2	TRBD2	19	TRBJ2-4	CASSLDLTSGGPTKNIQYF	TGTGCCAGCAGCTTAGATCTGACTAGCGGGGGGCCAACCAAAAACATTCAGTACTTC
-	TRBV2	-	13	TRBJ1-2	CASSGFTYYGYTF	TGTGCCAGCTCAGGGTTCACTTACTATGGCTACACCTTC
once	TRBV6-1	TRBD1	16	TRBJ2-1	CASSGGTGGDRNEQFF	TGTGCCAGCAGTGGGGGGACAGGGGGCGATCGGAATGAGCAGTTCTTC
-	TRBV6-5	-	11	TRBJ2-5	CASSSLKTQYF	TGTGCCAGCAGTTCCCTAAAGACCCAGTACTTC
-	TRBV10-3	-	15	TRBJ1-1	CAISESGSPNTEAFF	TGTGCCATCAGTGAGTCGGGTAGCCCGAACACTGAAGCTTTCTTT
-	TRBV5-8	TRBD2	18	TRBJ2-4	CASSLVLAGGIAKNIQYF	TGTGCCAGCAGCTTGGTACTAGCGGGGGGAATAGCCAAAAACATTCAGTACTTC